This T cell receptor (beta chain) derives from a study of technical replicates of blood from several donors. The CDR3 sequence is 15 residues long. Germline CDR1 MGHDK, CDR2 SYGVNS. V lost 5 bases and J lost 4, with 15 bases in between. The repertoire was sequenced with immunoSEQ multiplex PCR; TCRdb's copy has only in-frame clones and lacks some. Of over 55,000 clones listed, nearly 98% are singletons. This chain connects TRBV25-1 to TRBJ1-5; D perhaps matches TRBD1 (5 bases). The clonotype originates from a human donor in good health. Sequenced: T cells isolated from PBMCs. The CDR3 DNA reads TGTGCCAGCAGTCCGAGTAGGGGTCCTAATCAGCCCCAGCATTTT. This codes for CASSPSRGPNQPQHF.